The clone carrying this T cell receptor (beta chain) was detected only a few times. No antigen is known for it. Unique molecular identifiers were carried by the TCR beta cDNA libraries. TCRdb analysed the PCR reads with MiXCR anew, one entry per CDR3 protein. The sample holds hundreds of thousands of distinct CDR3 sequences; roughly 29% are singletons and the top ten take around 0.56%. CDR1 and CDR2 from the germline V gene are KGHSH and LQKENI. Trimming took 3 bases from V and 3 from J, leaving 8 bases between them. This CDR3 comprises 13 residues. This record comes from a study of post-analysis software for immune sequencing data. Study-wide background: Patients with relapsing-remitting, secondary progressive and progressive-relapsing multiple sclerosis courses were all represented.

Study-wide results and caveats: Significantly decreased normalized Chao1 diversity was recorded for multiple sclerosis patients relative to controls. By F measure, strong co-clustering occurred among samples prepared in the same batch. Roughly 5 TRBV segments occurring more often in patients than controls included TRBV5-6, TRBV5-1 and TRBV20-1.

The sequence was collected from a girl under 18 with multiple sclerosis. The chain uses TRBV18 and TRBJ2-5; the D gene is possibly TRBD2 (5 bases). Material for sequencing was blood. The CDR3 DNA is TGTGCCAGCTCACCCGGGATCAAAGAGACCCAGTACTTC. This translates into CASSPGIKETQYF. Full variable domain (remainder filled in from reference TRBV18 and TRBJ2-5): NAGVMQNPRHLVRRRGQEARLRCSPMKGHSHVYWYRQLPEEGLKFMVYLQKENIIDESGMPKERFSAEFPKEGPSILRIQQVVRGDSAAYFCASSPGIKETQYFGPGTRLLVL.